The present TCR beta chain was sequenced within a study of cytomegalovirus exposure and HLA in healthy donors. General study findings and limits: Later on, an analysis found that several of the most significant clusters appeared to be linked to common viral pathogens, which included parvovirus B19.

Germline values: CDR1 SGHVS, CDR2 FQNEAQ. The CDR3 sequence is 15 residues long. The V end lost 2 bases, the J end lost 5 bases, and 12 bases lay between the germline ends. PCR was performed using 60 Vbeta and 13 Jbeta primers. Sequenced by immunoSEQ multiplex PCR; TCRdb stores in-frame clones only, minus some. The sample lists about 190,000 clones, 60% to 85% occurring once. With respect to this clone: No antigen is known for it.

The sample comprised PBMCs. The gene calls are TRBV7-8 and TRBJ1-4; perhaps TRBD1 as D (6 bases). The TCR was taken from a woman between 35 and 50 years old in good health and CMV-seronegative. In DNA, the CDR3 is TGTGCCAGCAGCTTACCACAGGGCTTAAATGAAAAACTGTTTTTT. Protein sequence: CASSLPQGLNEKLFF.